The 15 T cell receptor beta chains below were found in one sample sequenced in a study of radiotherapy plus CTLA-4 blockade in lung cancer. The data were produced by immunoSEQ multiplex PCR, yet TCRdb's version contains in-frame clones alone and is incomplete. Counted here are tens of thousands of clones, around 85% occurring once; the ten biggest clones make up just under 8%. The starting material was peripheral blood, obtained from a patient treated with radiotherapy plus ipilimumab. These receptors came from a human donor with non-small cell lung cancer who had stable disease on radiotherapy plus ipilimumab.

V and J are TRBV7-7 and TRBJ2-1, with 7 nucleotides matching TRBD1. The V gene's germline CDR1 is SSHAT and CDR2 FNYEAQ (reference sequence). V dropped 5 bases and J dropped 8; count of bases not matched to a gene: 9. This CDR3 has 14 amino acids. The DNA for the CDR3 is TGTGCCAGCAGCCAATCGGGGACAGTGGATGAGCAGTTCTTC. Protein product: CASSQSGTVDEQFF.

This clone was counted a single time. The chain links TRBV19 to TRBJ1-2; tentatively, D is TRBD1 (5 bases). V dropped 2 bases and J dropped 1 base, with 5 bases sitting between them. This CDR3 spans 13 amino acids. Germline-derived CDR1 and CDR2 are LNHDA and SQIVND (reference sequence). CDR3 in amino acids: CASSIQGNYGYTF. The CDR3 DNA reads as TGTGCCAGTAGTATACAGGGTAACTATGGCTACACCTTC.

The chain employs TRBV27 and TRBJ2-1, with D hard to call. CDR1 MNHEY and CDR2 SMNVEV come from the germline V gene (reference sequence). V was trimmed by 7 bases and J by 0 bases, leaving 10 bases between them. This CDR3 has 14 residues. In DNA form, the CDR3 reads TGTGCCAGCAATACCCGGAGCTCCTACAATGAGCAGTTCTTC. Its translation: CASNTRSSYNEQFF.

CDR3 bases: TGTGCCAGCAGCGAAACAGGGGTCATGAACACTGAAGCTTTCTTT. Amino acids: CASSETGVMNTEAFF. The gene calls are TRBV2 and TRBJ1-1, with 7 bases that match TRBD1. The length of the CDR3 is 15 residues. Per germline, CDR1 SNHLY and CDR2 FYNNEI. J lost 0 bases, V lost 6 bases, and 7 bases had no gene match.

This chain links TRBV7-2 with TRBJ2-3; D is possibly TRBD1 (5 bases). CDR1 and CDR2 (germline): SGHTA, FQGNSA. Trimming pared 3 bases from V and 4 bases from J, leaving 17 bases between. The CDR3 covers 16 residues. Here the CDR3 DNA reads TGTGCCAGCAGCTTCTTAGGGGTGATTAATGCAGATACGCAGTATTTT. Translating gives CASSFLGVINADTQYF. Full variable domain (outside the CDR3, taken from reference TRBV7-2 and TRBJ2-3): GAGVSQSPSNKVTEKGKDVELRCDPISGHTALYWYRQSLGQGLEFLIYFQGNSAPDKSGLPSDRFSAERTGGSVSTLTIQRTQQEDSAVYLCASSFLGVINADTQYFGPGTRLTVL.

J is TRBJ2-1 and V is TRBV27; 9 nucleotides align to TRBD1. The CDR3 sequence is 16 residues long. Germline CDR1 and CDR2: MNHEY and SMNVEV (reference sequence). V shed 7 bases and J 5 bases; nucleotides not matched to a gene: 12. The CDR3 DNA follows: TGTGCCAGCACCGGGCTGGGGACAGGGCATCACAATGAGCAGTTCTTC. This gives the protein CASTGLGTGHHNEQFF.

The genes are TRBV19 and TRBJ2-1; possibly TRBD2 for D (6 bases). This CDR3 has 14 residues. Germline loops: CDR1 LNHDA, CDR2 SQIVND (reference sequence). Between the trimmed V and J ends, which lost 0 bases and 3 bases, there was a span of 6 bases. The CDR3 DNA is TGTGCCAGTAGTATAGAGCGGGACTACAATGAGCAGTTCTTC. Translated, it gives CASSIERDYNEQFF.

The CDR3 DNA reads as TGTGCCAGTAGTATACTGGGAGGCGAGAATTCACCCCTCCACTTT. Its translation: CASSILGGENSPLHF. The V call is TRBV19, the J call TRBJ1-6; D not certain. Trimming took off 2 bases at V and 7 bases at J, with 12 bases between the two ends. Germline-derived CDR1 and CDR2 are LNHDA and SQIVND (reference sequence). This CDR3 has 15 amino acids.

The chain uses TRBV19 and TRBJ1-2, with D tentatively TRBD1 (5 bases). This CDR3 is built from 16 residues. Germline loops: CDR1 LNHDA, CDR2 SQIVND (reference sequence). Between the trimmed V and J ends, which lost 1 base and 5 bases, there was a span of 17 bases. The CDR3 loop is CASSIGGTLATYGYTF. As DNA, the CDR3 is TGTGCCAGTAGTATAGGGGGGACCCTCGCTACTTATGGCTACACCTTC.

About this clone: The junction shows a germline mismatch at one end, possibly a read error. The rearrangement links TRBV6-5 to TRBJ2-2; D is possibly TRBD2 (6 bases). The CDR3 totals 16 residues. CDR1 and CDR2 (germline): MNHEY, SVGAGI. The DNA of the CDR3 is TGTGCCAGCAATTACGGCCGGAGGGACCTCTTCGGGGAGCTGTTTTTT. Amino acid sequence: CASNYGRRDLFGELFF.

This clone was recorded once. The gene calls are TRBV28 and TRBJ2-5; no definite D call. Trimming removed 2 bases from V and 7 bases from J, with 5 bases in between. This CDR3 is built from 11 residues. Germline V lookup: CDR1 MDHEN, CDR2 SYDVKM. In DNA form, the CDR3 reads TGTGCCAGCAGTTTAAAGGGGACCCAGTACTTC. Translating gives CASSLKGTQYF.

V is TRBV5-1 and J is TRBJ2-5; D is undetermined. From germline, CDR1 is SGHRS and CDR2 YFSETQ. With 0 bases removed from V and 4 bases from J, the gap between germline ends came to 4 bases. The CDR3 has 12 amino acids. The CDR3 loop reads CASSLGVETQYF. In DNA, the CDR3 is TGCGCCAGCAGCTTGGGGGTAGAGACCCAGTACTTC.

The rearrangement links TRBV27 to TRBJ2-7; TRBD1 aligns across 8 bases. Looked up from germline, CDR1 is MNHEY and CDR2 is SMNVEV (reference sequence). J was trimmed by 1 base and V by 4 bases; bases with no gene match: 12. The length of the CDR3 is 17 residues. The CDR3 spells CASSSLKGTGPSYEQYF. The CDR3 DNA reads as TGTGCCAGCAGTTCCCTAAAGGGGACAGGCCCATCCTACGAGCAGTACTTC.

The chain links TRBV27 to TRBJ1-2; the match to TRBD1 covers 7 bases. The CDR3 totals 13 residues. Germline CDR1 and CDR2: MNHEY and SMNVEV (reference sequence). V was pared by 5 bases and J by 8 bases, with 8 bases of the junction left unmatched. The CDR3 spells CASSKQGSRGYTF. CDR3 DNA sequence: TGTGCCAGCAGTAAACAGGGGTCTCGGGGCTACACCTTC.

This chain joins TRBV5-1 and TRBJ1-1, with no clear D. CDR3 length equals 14 residues. Germline lookup yields CDR1 SGHRS and CDR2 YFSETQ. V was pared by 6 bases and J by 2 bases, with 14 bases between. In nucleotides, the CDR3 is TGCGCCAGCATGGTAGGCGGGCTCAACACTGAAGCTTTCTTT. Translation gives CASMVGGLNTEAFF.